A selection of T cell receptor beta chains follows, all from one sample in a study of OX40 agonist ivuxolimab in advanced cancers. Here immunoSEQ multiplex PCR was the method, and the copy in TCRdb shows in-frame clones only, minus some. Here the sample spans more than 45,000 clones, 89% being singletons. The sample consisted of CD4+ or CD8+ T cells sorted from blood, taken in a trial of the OX40 agonist ivuxolimab. All receptors come from an adult with an advanced solid tumor such as melanoma, head and neck, liver or kidney cancer. Both conserved end residues are part of each CDR3. A D gene is named only where the DNA matches it firmly. Size tells how often a clone was seen (once, few, many) or the class of an expanded clone, and some rows leave it out.

>TRBJ2-1|-|-|TRBV2
CASSPRRDIPPFF
TGTGCCAGCAGTCCCAGGCGGGACATTCCTCCGTTCTTC
>TRBJ1-1|-|-|TRBV7-9
CASSSLTEAFF
TGTGCCAGCAGCTCCCTGACTGAAGCTTTCTTT
>TRBJ2-7|TRBD2|-|TRBV11-2
CASSLEAGPIYEQYF
TGTGCCAGCAGCTTAGAAGCGGGACCGATCTACGAGCAGTACTTC
>TRBJ2-7|-|-|TRBV28
CASSLKLHYEQYF
TGTGCCAGCAGTTTAAAGCTTCACTACGAGCAGTACTTC
>TRBJ2-1|TRBD2|few|TRBV6-5
CASSDSTSGSNEQFF
TGTGCCAGCAGTGACTCAACTAGCGGGAGCAATGAGCAGTTCTTC
>TRBJ2-3|-|once|TRBV28
CASSFAGGTSTDTQYF
TGTGCCAGCAGTTTTGCGGGCGGAACTAGCACAGATACGCAGTATTTT
>TRBJ2-1|TRBD2|few|TRBV9
CASSEREGHWNEQFF
TGTGCCAGCAGCGAGCGGGAGGGCCATTGGAATGAGCAGTTCTTC
>TRBJ2-1|-|-|TRBV19
CASSIPGPYNEQFF
TGTGCCAGTAGTATTCCCGGCCCCTACAATGAGCAGTTCTTC
>TRBJ1-2|-|once|TRBV27
CASSLSRQNYGYTF
TGTGCCAGCAGTTTATCACGACAGAACTATGGCTACACCTTC
>TRBJ1-2|-|-|TRBV9
CASSVDRASGYTF
TGTGCCAGCAGCGTAGATAGGGCGAGTGGCTACACCTTC
>TRBJ2-3|-|-|TRBV7-9
CASRTRADTQYF
TGTGCCAGCAGGACGAGGGCAGATACGCAGTATTTT
>TRBJ1-3|-|-|TRBV11-2
CASSPGRPGNTIYF
TGTGCCAGCAGTCCAGGGCGTCCTGGAAACACCATATATTTT
>TRBJ2-1|TRBD2|few|TRBV7-2
CASSSFLAGVLSNEQFF
TGTGCCAGCAGCTCGTTCTTAGCGGGAGTTCTTAGTAATGAGCAGTTCTTC
>TRBJ2-2|TRBD2|-|TRBV4-1
CASAPGGGPGELFF
TGCGCCAGCGCACCGGGAGGGGGACCCGGGGAGCTGTTTTTT
>TRBJ2-1|-|-|TRBV6-6
CASSYSPNEQFF
TGTGCCAGCAGTTACTCGCCCAATGAGCAGTTCTTC
>TRBJ2-3|-|-|TRBV9
CASSVGIGLRTDTQYF
TGTGCCAGCAGCGTAGGTATTGGACTACGCACAGATACGCAGTATTTT
>TRBJ1-5|-|-|TRBV5-8
CASSLWAGRNQPQHF
TGTGCCAGCAGCCTGTGGGCGGGACGCAATCAGCCCCAGCATTTT
>TRBJ2-2|-|-|TRBV7-2
CASSLGVGLGELFF
TGTGCCAGCAGCTTAGGGGTCGGATTGGGGGAGCTGTTTTTT
>TRBJ1-1|-|-|TRBV19
CASSEGWGSARGAFF
TGTGCCAGTAGCGAGGGTTGGGGTTCGGCTCGGGGGGCTTTCTTT
>TRBJ2-1|-|-|TRBV7-2
CASSPGAPHYNEQFF
TGTGCCAGCAGCCCGGGAGCACCTCACTACAATGAGCAGTTCTTC
>TRBJ1-4|-|-|TRBV5-6
CASSLGEGTYHEKLFF
TGTGCCAGCAGCTTAGGTGAGGGTACCTACCATGAAAAACTGTTTTTT
>TRBJ2-1|TRBD2|once|TRBV4-1
CASSLGKAGVGNEQFF
TGCGCCAGCAGCCTCGGAAAAGCGGGAGTTGGCAATGAGCAGTTCTTC
>TRBJ1-5|-|once|TRBV6-5
CARKDGDQPQHF
TGTGCCAGAAAGGACGGAGATCAGCCCCAGCATTTT
>TRBJ2-1|-|-|TRBV5-4
CASSLGSGPSYNEQFF
TGTGCCAGCAGCTTGGGGTCAGGCCCTTCCTACAATGAGCAGTTCTTC
>TRBJ2-3|TRBD2|-|TRBV7-3
CASSLGLGTDTQYF
TGTGCCAGCAGCTTAGGACTAGGGACAGATACGCAGTATTTT
>TRBJ2-3|-|-|TRBV5-6
CASTRDGRLSTDTQYF
TGTGCCAGCACCCGGGACGGCAGACTTAGCACAGATACGCAGTATTTT
>TRBJ1-6|TRBD1|-|TRBV19
CATWDRGTSPLHF
TGTGCCACCTGGGACAGGGGAACTTCACCCCTCCACTTT
>TRBJ2-6|TRBD1|-|TRBV19
CASNPGQTLSGANVLTF
TGTGCCAGTAATCCGGGACAGACCCTCTCTGGGGCCAACGTCCTGACTTTC
>TRBJ1-5|-|-|TRBV6-1
CASSESGVGRRPQHF
TGTGCCAGCAGTGAAAGTGGGGTCGGGAGGAGGCCCCAGCATTTT
>TRBJ2-5|-|-|TRBV28
CASSLVPVGTQYF
TGTGCCAGCAGTTTGGTGCCGGTGGGGACCCAGTACTTC